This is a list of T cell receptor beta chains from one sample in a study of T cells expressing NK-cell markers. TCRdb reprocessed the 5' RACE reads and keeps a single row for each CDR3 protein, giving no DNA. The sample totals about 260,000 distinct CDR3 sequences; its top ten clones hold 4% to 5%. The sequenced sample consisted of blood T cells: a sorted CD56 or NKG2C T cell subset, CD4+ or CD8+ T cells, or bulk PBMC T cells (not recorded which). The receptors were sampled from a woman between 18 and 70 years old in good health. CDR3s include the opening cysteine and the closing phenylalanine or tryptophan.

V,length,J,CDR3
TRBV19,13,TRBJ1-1,CASKTEMNTEAFF
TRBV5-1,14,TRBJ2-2,CASSRQGHTGELFF
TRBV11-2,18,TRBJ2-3,CASSSGTSGGRTTDTQYF
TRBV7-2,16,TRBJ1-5,CASSLGTGNSNQPQHF
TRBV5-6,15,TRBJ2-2,CASSTGTENTGELFF
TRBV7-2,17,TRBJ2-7,CASSLVVAWTGDYEQYF
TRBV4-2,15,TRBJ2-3,CASSQDGGVSDTQYF
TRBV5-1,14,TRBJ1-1,CASSQGMERTEAFF
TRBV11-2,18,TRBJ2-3,CASSRGLAGTPSTDTQYF
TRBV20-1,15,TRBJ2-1,CSARGPGQSSNEQFF
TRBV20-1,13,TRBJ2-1,CSARDSTRNEQFF
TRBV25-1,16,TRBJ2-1,CASSAESGGRYNEQFF
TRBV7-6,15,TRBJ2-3,CASSLSGNTPDTQYF
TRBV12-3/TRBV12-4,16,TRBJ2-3,CASSLSAAASTDTQYF
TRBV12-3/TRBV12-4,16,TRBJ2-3,CASSPLAEQGGDTQYF
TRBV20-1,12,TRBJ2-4,CSATTAKNIQYF
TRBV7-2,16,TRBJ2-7,CASSLSASGRSYEQYF
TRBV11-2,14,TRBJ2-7,CASSFRQASYEQYF
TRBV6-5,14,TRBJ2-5,CASSYSEYQETQYF
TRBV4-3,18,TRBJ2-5,CASSQDRASGRSQETQYF
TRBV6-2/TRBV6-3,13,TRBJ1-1,CASSYWGGSEAFF
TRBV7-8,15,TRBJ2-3,CASSLLGTLPTTQYF
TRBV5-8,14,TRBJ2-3,CASSSRDFSGTQYF
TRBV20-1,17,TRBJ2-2,CSARIPGQGTNTGELFF
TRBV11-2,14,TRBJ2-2,CASSGSMNTGELFF
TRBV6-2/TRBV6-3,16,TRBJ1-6,CASSYASTGRRSPLHF
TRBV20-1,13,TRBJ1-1,CSAPTGRHTEAFF
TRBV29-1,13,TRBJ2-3,CSVEARFTDTQYF
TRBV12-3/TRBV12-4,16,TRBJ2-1,CASSLGAGSSYNEQFF
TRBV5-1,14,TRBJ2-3,CASRGVSGTDTQYF